The 19 T cell receptor beta chains below were found in one sample sequenced in a study of STAT3 mutations in large granular lymphocyte leukemia. These receptors' antigens are unknown. Study-level points and caveats: At least one immunodominant TCR beta clonotype appeared in every T-cell large granular lymphocyte leukemia patient.

Only in-frame clones appear in the TCRdb table, and some are missing; sequencing was by immunoSEQ multiplex PCR. The sample shows 13,000 or so clones, about 90% of them seen only once. The specimen was PBMCs. The receptors here all came from a human donor with T large granular lymphocyte leukemia. Some clones in this sample may be carry-over from other donors' samples.

The chain employs TRBV6-5 and TRBJ1-2; D is undetermined. Germline V CDR1 and CDR2: MNHEY, SVGAGI. This CDR3 has 13 residues. The V end was cut by 7 bases, the J end by 0 bases, with 9 bases between. CDR3 amino acids: CASTLGTNYGYTF. CDR3 in DNA: TGTGCCAGCACCCTCGGGACTAACTATGGCTACACCTTC.

The chain employs TRBV11-2 and TRBJ1-6; D gene uncertain. The CDR3 sequence is 12 residues long. V gave up 5 bases and J gave up 8 bases, with 7 bases separating them. CDR1 and CDR2 (germline): SGHAT, FQNNGV. This CDR3 is CASSRPYSPLHF. The CDR3 DNA sequence: TGTGCCAGCAGCCGACCCTATTCACCCCTCCACTTT. The full variable domain, completed using reference TRBV11-2 and TRBJ1-6, is EAGVAQSPRYKIIEKRQSVAFWCNPISGHATLYWYQQILGQGPKLLIQFQNNGVVDDSQLPKDRFSAERLKGVDSTLKIQPAKLEDSAVYLCASSRPYSPLHFGNGTRLTVT.

The chain employs TRBV12-5 and TRBJ1-1; no clear D. The V gene's germline CDR1 is LGHNT and CDR2 FRNRAP. Trimming took 5 bases from V and 2 from J, leaving 3 bases between them. This CDR3 spans 11 amino acids. The CDR3 nucleotides are TGTGCTAGTGGTCATAACACTGAAGCTTTCTTT. Translated, it gives CASGHNTEAFF.

The rearrangement uses TRBV7-9 and TRBJ2-5; TRBD1 aligns across 10 bases. Germline CDR1 and CDR2: SEHNR and FQNEAQ (reference sequence). Trimming at V came to 5 bases and at J to 5 bases, leaving 11 bases not matched to a gene. The CDR3 sequence is 16 residues long. CDR3 DNA sequence: TGTGCCAGCAGCCACCGGGACAGGGGTGTAGGGGAGACCCAGTACTTC. Translating it yields CASSHRDRGVGETQYF.

V usage is TRBV7-9 and J usage is TRBJ1-2, with D unresolved. Germline V gives CDR1 SEHNR, CDR2 FQNEAQ (reference sequence). The CDR3 is made up of 14 amino acids. V was clipped by 6 bases and J by 0 bases, with 11 bases between them. The CDR3 sequence is CASSQSGSNYGYTF. The CDR3 region has the DNA TGTGCCAGCAGTCAGAGTGGGTCTAACTATGGCTACACCTTC.

This chain joins TRBV10-2 and TRBJ1-2, with D maybe TRBD1 (5 bases). In germline, CDR1 is WSHSY, CDR2 SAAADI. Trimming shortened V by 6 bases and J by 6 bases, and 17 bases separated the two germline ends. CDR3 length equals 14 residues. CDR3 sequence: CASSPWDGGNGYTF. The CDR3 DNA sequence: TGCGCCAGCAGCCCCTGGGACGGAGGGAATGGCTACACCTTC.

This chain connects TRBV7-2 to TRBJ1-1, with 10 bases that match TRBD1. The CDR3 totals 10 residues. With V trimmed by 8 bases and J by 12 bases, 3 bases remained unmatched. From germline, CDR1 is SGHTA and CDR2 FQGNSA. CDR3 nucleotide sequence: TGTGCCAGCCGGGACAGGGGATCTTTCTTT. Amino acid sequence: CASRDRGSFF.

The chain joins TRBV5-4 to TRBJ2-7; 8 nucleotides line up with TRBD2. Unmatched junction bases numbered 10, after V lost 3 bases and J lost 5 bases. The CDR3 extends over 15 amino acids. Germline CDR1 SGHNT, CDR2 YYREEE (reference sequence). The CDR3 DNA is TGTGCCAGCAGCTCAAAGCGGGAGACTATCCACGAGCAGTACTTC. The encoded protein is CASSSKRETIHEQYF.

This clone was picked up a small number of times. J is TRBJ2-3 and V is TRBV6-1, with D perhaps TRBD1 (6 bases). The length of the CDR3 is 13 residues. Germline V gene data show CDR1 as MNHNS and CDR2 as SASEGT. V shed 7 bases and J shed 1 base, with 9 bases lying between them. For the CDR3, the DNA is TGTGCCAGCAAACAGGGCGGCACAGATACGCAGTATTTT. Its translation: CASKQGGTDTQYF.

The gene calls are TRBV6-1 and TRBJ2-7, with D possibly TRBD1 on 5 matching bases. There are 14 residues in the CDR3. Trimming pared 7 bases from V and 2 bases from J, leaving 15 bases between. Per germline, CDR1 MNHNS and CDR2 SASEGT. CDR3 DNA: TGTGCCAGCATCCAGGGTAAAGGGGCCTACGAGCAGTACTTC. Its protein product is CASIQGKGAYEQYF.

This sequence joins TRBV10-2 and TRBJ2-3; D not certain. The CDR3 runs 13 residues. The V and J ends lost 9 bases and 4 bases respectively, with 14 bases between them. Germline CDR1 reads WSHSY; CDR2 reads SAAADI. The CDR3 here is CASQNLFPDTQYF. The CDR3 DNA follows: TGCGCCAGTCAAAACCTCTTTCCAGATACGCAGTATTTT.

The CDR3 DNA sequence: TGTGCCAGCAGCTTGCGACAGGGGACTAGGATCTATGGCTACACCTTC. Protein sequence: CASSLRQGTRIYGYTF. V and J are TRBV5-6 and TRBJ1-2; TRBD1 agrees at 8 bases. V lost 1 base, J lost 4 bases, and 9 bases stayed unmatched. CDR3 length: 16 amino acids. CDR1 and CDR2 from the germline V gene are SGHDT and YYEEEE.

This clone came up a few times. J is TRBJ2-2 and V is TRBV10-1; the match to TRBD1 covers 10 bases. The germline V gene has CDR1 WNHNN and CDR2 SYGVQD (reference sequence). This CDR3 is built from 14 residues. The V segment lost 7 bases and the J segment 5 bases; nucleotides outside the gene matches: 4. Here the CDR3 DNA reads TGCGCCAGCACCGGGACAGGGGTAACCGGGGAGCTGTTTTTT. Translating gives CASTGTGVTGELFF.

The V and J genes are TRBV21-1 and TRBJ2-1. TRBV21-1 is deemed a pseudogene. The CDR3 has 12 residues. CDR3 in DNA: TGTGCCAGCAGCAAAGGGGTTATCGAGCAGTTCTTC. Protein sequence: CASSKGVIEQFF.

The V call is TRBV28, the J call TRBJ1-1; a weak D match, TRBD1 (5 bases). The length of the CDR3 is 14 residues. The germline V gene encodes CDR1 MDHEN and CDR2 SYDVKM. The germline V and J ends were trimmed by 5 bases and 0 bases, with 10 bases remaining between them. The CDR3 spells CASSPLGLNTEAFF. The CDR3 DNA is TGTGCCAGCAGTCCGCTGGGACTGAACACTGAAGCTTTCTTT.

As DNA, the CDR3 is TGTGCCAGCAGGGGGGCTAACTATGGCTACACCTTC. Amino acids: CASRGANYGYTF. J is TRBJ1-2 and V is TRBV28; D is perhaps TRBD1 (5 bases). Trimming removed 6 bases from V and 0 bases from J, with 5 bases in between. Germline V CDR1 and CDR2: MDHEN, SYDVKM. This CDR3 is built from 12 residues.

The rearrangement links TRBV29-1 to TRBJ1-2; D gene unclear. Germline CDR1 and CDR2: SQVTM and ANQGSEA. The V end was cut by 4 bases, the J end by 2 bases, with 23 bases between. This CDR3 region has 17 residues. For the CDR3, the DNA is TGCAGCGTTGCTGGGTGGGCAGCTTCGACTTTCAACTATGGCTACACCTTC. Its protein is CSVAGWAASTFNYGYTF.

The V and J genes are TRBV5-1 and TRBJ2-4, with D perhaps assigned TRBD1 or TRBD2 (6 bases each). CDR3 size: 14 residues. The V and J ends lost 5 bases and 2 bases respectively, with 11 bases between them. Germline assignment: CDR1 SGHRS and CDR2 YFSETQ. CDR3 residues: CASREGGTKNIQYF. The CDR3, as DNA: TGCGCCAGCAGGGAAGGGGGGACCAAAAACATTCAGTACTTC.

The CDR3 sequence: CASLAGLGLNNEQFF. CDR3 DNA: TGTGCCAGTTTAGCGGGGCTTGGGCTAAATAATGAGCAGTTCTTC. J is TRBJ2-1 and V is TRBV6-5, with 8 bases lining up with TRBD2. The CDR3 has 15 amino acids. V dropped 9 bases and J dropped 7; count of bases not matched to a gene: 14. Germline values: CDR1 MNHEY, CDR2 SVGAGI.